This T cell receptor beta chain was recovered during a study of T cells after yellow fever vaccination (dated by TCRdb to between 2018 and 2020). Notes on the research overall: The SMART-Seq v4 Ultra Low Input RNA kit was used to prepare libraries from fractions with low cell numbers. To follow T-cell clones before and after both primary and booster YFV17D yellow fever vaccination, bulk TCR alpha and beta repertoires underwent longitudinal sequencing. The cohort comprised two healthy male donors, one aged 18 to 29 and one aged 30 to 40 years. Blood was drawn at multiple timepoints before and after primary and secondary immunization, with bulk PBMC replicates and cell subsets isolated. On the study overall, not on this receptor specifically: Compared with the primary T-cell response, the secondary T-cell response was faster but weaker, reaching its peak on day 5 rather than on day 15. The study included only a couple of donors, which limits how far the findings can be generalized. A small fraction of clonotypes showed up in both the CD4 and CD8 compartments, probably as a result of convergent recombination. FACS-sorted repertoires could contain abundant contaminating clonotypes from the bulk population, so computational filtering was required. Most clones expanded after primary vaccination (almost 97% of CD4 and 80% to 90% of CD8) were re-detected after the booster, suggesting that broad memory maintenance occurred.

V was cut back by 1 base and J by 1 base, leaving a gap of 14 bases between them. The CDR3 runs 16 amino acids, cysteine and phenylalanine included. Kept here is only the CDR3 DNA, which spans 48 bases and is read in frame from base 1. Sequences SGHRS (CDR1) and YFSETQ (CDR2) are obtained from the germline V gene. Taken with the paper, the label for treatment or condition translates to: live attenuated yellow fever vaccine strain. A standard Ficoll-Paque protocol was used to isolate PBMCs from peripheral blood. Dynabeads CD4 and CD8 positive selection kits were used to isolate CD4 and CD8 T-cell fractions. RNA was extracted with TriZol from bulk PBMCs, CD4 and CD8 fractions, and dextramer-positive and dextramer-negative fractions. TCR cDNA was synthesized by 5'RACE template switching, through which a universal primer site and unique molecular identifiers were introduced. Priming of cDNA synthesis was performed from both the TCR alpha and TCR beta constant segments. Library amplification involved two PCR steps, and the second step added sample barcodes and sequencing adapters. Libraries were sequenced on Illumina HiSeq 2500 (2x100 bp) or NovaSeq (2x150 bp). For the original study's pipeline: Reads were demultiplexed and collapsed into UMI consensus sequences with MIGEC, and V(D)J alignment was performed with MiXCR. Using edgeR on replicate PBMC samples, clonotypes were called vaccine-responding if FDR was below 0.01 and the log2 fold change was above 5 up to day 15. Each bulk clonotype was labeled CD4 or CD8 based on which sequenced repertoire, CD4 or CD8, contained the clonotype at higher abundance. Through fastp at Q25 and MiXCR, TCRdb rebuilt clones from the public reads, retaining in-frame beta chains. When rows share a CDR3 protein, they turn into one entry using the most common DNA and genes. The V and J calls and clone size are TCRdb's, not the authors'. This sample gives 150,000 or so distinct CDR3 sequences in total; 6% to 7.5% of them show up just once. The ten most abundant clones make up roughly 2.5% of the sample.

This clonotype was seen a handful of times. What this receptor recognizes is not known. Base quality data are lacking; no much larger clone is found one base away. Sample: CD4+ T cells sorted from PBMCs, taken 4 to 6 days after the first yellow fever vaccination. The V and J genes are TRBV5-1 and TRBJ1-1; D gene: possibly TRBD1, on 6 matching bases. This receptor was identified in a man aged 18 to 29 who received the YFV17D yellow fever vaccine. In nucleotides, the sequence is TGCGCCAGCAGCTTGTTGGGGGCCAGTTCGAACACTGAAGCTTTCTTT. This yields the protein CASSLLGASSNTEAFF.